These 23 T cell receptor beta chains came from one sample sequenced in a study of blood T cell repertoires in COVID-19 (dated by TCRdb to 2018 to 2020). The library was prepared using the immunoSEQ multiplex PCR assay. In TCRdb, the immuneACCESS table is reduced to in-frame sequences with V and J assigned. These tables do not hold every clone; where another copy was compared, an unresolved V gene accounts for under half, and the others remain unexplained. The sample yields about 360,000 clones; approximately 77% were counted once. 0.85% to 1.3% of the sample goes to the ten largest clones. Sequenced: peripheral blood. The receptors derive from a human donor with acute or convalescent COVID-19. The donor label of this sample is uncertain.

The chain joins TRBV7-2 to TRBJ1-2; TRBD1 might be the D (6 bases). The CDR3 has 14 residues. CDR1 is SGHTA, CDR2 FQGNSA, per germline. V gave up 7 bases and J gave up 5 bases, with 17 bases separating them. The CDR3 region has the DNA TGTGCCAGCAACCTAGGGAGGGGGACGTATGGCTACACCTTC. Residues: CASNLGRGTYGYTF.

This chain links TRBV20-1 with TRBJ2-3; TRBD2 matches 10 bases. Germline values: CDR1 DFQATT, CDR2 SNEGSKA (reference sequence). Trimming removed 3 bases from V and 12 bases from J; junction bases left unmatched: 15. The CDR3 contains 15 residues. The DNA for the CDR3 is TGCAGTGCTAGTGTACCAGCGGGGGGGCAGGCTTACCAGTATTTT. It is translated as CSASVPAGGQAYQYF.

The V gene is TRBV11-2, the J gene TRBJ1-1, with D perhaps matching TRBD1 (6 bases). The CDR3 consists of 14 residues. CDR1 SGHAT and CDR2 FQNNGV come from the germline V gene. V was trimmed by 5 bases and J by 1 base, leaving 11 bases between them. The CDR3 reads CASSRGQTNTEAFF. The CDR3 DNA reads TGTGCCAGCAGCCGCGGACAGACGAACACTGAAGCTTTCTTT.

This chain links TRBV19 with TRBJ1-1; D unresolved. V lost 2 bases, J lost 11 bases, and 15 bases lay in between. This CDR3 region has 13 residues. Germline CDR1 reads LNHDA; CDR2 reads SQIVND (reference sequence). The CDR3 sequence is CASSINIGLGAFF. In DNA form, the CDR3 reads TGTGCCAGTAGTATAAATATTGGACTTGGGGCTTTCTTT.

The chain links TRBV15 to TRBJ1-2, with D perhaps matching TRBD1 (5 bases). Trimming shortened V by 0 bases and J by 5 bases, and 13 bases separated the two germline ends. The length of the CDR3 is 15 residues. The germline gives CDR1 LNHNV, CDR2 YYDKDF (reference sequence). CDR3 loop: CATSRDRGADYGYTF. The CDR3 coding sequence is TGTGCCACCAGCAGAGATAGGGGCGCGGATTATGGCTACACCTTC.

The gene calls are TRBV11-2 and TRBJ2-7; 8 nucleotides agree with TRBD1. This CDR3 region has 15 residues. Germline values: CDR1 SGHAT, CDR2 FQNNGV. V was pared by 6 bases and J by 4 bases, with 11 bases of the junction left unmatched. CDR3: CASSSPGQASYEQYF. DNA of the CDR3: TGTGCCAGCAGTTCCCCGGGACAGGCCTCATACGAGCAGTACTTC.

The chain links TRBV28 to TRBJ2-7; no reliable D call. Germline lookup yields CDR1 MDHEN and CDR2 SYDVKM. The CDR3 has 14 residues. V lost 2 bases and J lost 1, with 9 bases in between. The CDR3 bases are TGTGCCAGCAGTTTAGCCGCCGGGTCCTACGAGCAGTACTTC. It codes for CASSLAAGSYEQYF. Complete variable domain (other parts from reference TRBV28 and TRBJ2-7): DVKVTQSSRYLVKRTGEKVFLECVQDMDHENMFWYRQDPGLGLRLIYFSYDVKMKEKGDIPEGYSVSREKKERFSLILESASTNQTSMYLCASSLAAGSYEQYFGPGTRLTVT.

This chain links TRBV30 with TRBJ1-2; D unresolved. Germline values: CDR1 GTSNPN, CDR2 SVGIG (reference sequence). The ends were cut back, 2 bases at V and 4 bases at J, with 5 bases in the middle. The CDR3 loop spans 11 amino acids. Here the CDR3 reads CAWSWSYGYTF. CDR3 coding DNA: TGTGCCTGGAGTTGGAGCTATGGCTACACCTTC.

The gene calls are TRBV12-3 or TRBV12-4 and TRBJ1-3; D is unresolved. V lost 5 bases, J lost 2 bases, and 7 bases lay in between. This CDR3 region has 13 residues. The CDR3 protein is CASSRIAGNTIYF. The CDR3 nucleotides are TGTGCCAGCAGTCGTATAGCTGGAAACACCATATATTTT.

The chain is built from TRBV7-9 and TRBJ1-2; TRBD1 aligns across 12 bases. V trimming: 1 base; J trimming: 7 bases; junction bases outside the gene matches: 10. The CDR3 totals 17 residues. Germline V gene sequence: CDR1 SEHNR, CDR2 FQNEAQ (reference sequence). The CDR3 DNA reads TGTGCCAGCAGCTTAGTTGGCGGGACAGGGGGCGTCTCTGGCTACACCTTC. It encodes CASSLVGGTGGVSGYTF. Supplemented by reference TRBV7-9 and TRBJ1-2, the full variable domain reads DTGVSQNPRHKITKRGQNVTFRCDPISEHNRLYWYRQTLGQGPEFLTYFQNEAQLEKSRLLSDRFSAERPKGSFSTLEIQRTEQGDSAMYLCASSLVGGTGGVSGYTFGSGTRLTVV.

V usage is TRBV28 and J usage is TRBJ1-1; 8 bases map to TRBD1. Trimming at V came to 6 bases and at J to 1 base, leaving 7 bases not matched to a gene. Germline CDR1 MDHEN, CDR2 SYDVKM. There are 15 residues in the CDR3. The CDR3 sequence is CASSYLDRENTEAFF. CDR3 sequence (DNA): TGTGCCAGCAGCTACTTGGACAGGGAGAACACTGAAGCTTTCTTT.

The chain has TRBV5-1 and TRBJ2-1; 8 nucleotides align to TRBD2. Germline V gene data show CDR1 as SGHRS and CDR2 as YFSETQ. J lost 3 bases, V lost 3 bases, and 5 bases had no gene match. CDR3 size: 15 residues. CDR3: CASSSSGTSYNEQFF. CDR3 DNA sequence: TGCGCCAGCAGCTCTTCCGGGACTAGCTACAATGAGCAGTTCTTC.

The table lists this clone with a count of one. This sequence joins TRBV4-2 and TRBJ2-4, with TRBD2 matching over 8 bases. The CDR3 runs to 16 residues. Germline trimming cut 0 bases from V and 11 bases from J; bases unmatched to any gene: 12. Germline values: CDR1 LGHNA, CDR2 YNFKEQ. CDR3 amino acids: CASSQDGLREVVVQYF. The CDR3 DNA follows: TGTGCCAGCAGCCAAGATGGCTTGCGGGAGGTCGTCGTTCAGTACTTC.

The chain has TRBV19 and TRBJ2-5, with D possibly TRBD1 on 8 matching bases. Trimming pared 2 bases from V and 4 bases from J, leaving 17 bases between. This CDR3 region has 16 residues. The germline gives CDR1 LNHDA, CDR2 SQIVND (reference sequence). CDR3 amino acids: CASSIRQGRASETQYF. The CDR3 DNA follows: TGTGCCAGTAGTATAAGACAGGGGAGGGCTTCAGAGACCCAGTACTTC. Variable domain in full (rest from reference TRBV19 and TRBJ2-5): DGGITQSPKYLFRKEGQNVTLSCEQNLNHDAMYWYRQDPGQGLRLIYYSQIVNDFQKGDIAEGYSVSREKKESFPLTVTSAQKNPTAFYLCASSIRQGRASETQYFGPGTRLLVL.

The V call is TRBV28, the J call TRBJ1-2; D unclear. The CDR3 is 13 residues long. Germline V gene sequence: CDR1 MDHEN, CDR2 SYDVKM. V was clipped by 3 bases and J by 7 bases, with 12 bases between them. CDR3 coding DNA: TGTGCCAGCAGTTTGTCTCAGGCAATTGGCTACACCTTC. Its protein is CASSLSQAIGYTF.

The chain has TRBV20-1 and TRBJ1-3, with D uncertain. The CDR3 covers 11 residues. Trimming left V 6 bases short and J 8 bases short, with 11 bases between. Per the germline V gene, CDR1 is DFQATT and CDR2 is SNEGSKA (reference sequence). The CDR3 DNA is TGCAGTGCCGAACGAAGAGACACCATATATTTT. Protein product: CSAERRDTIYF.

This clone has a single count. The chain is built from TRBV19 and TRBJ2-5; the match to TRBD2 covers 8 bases. After removal of 5 bases from V and 6 bases from J, the junction contained 11 bases not matched to a gene. Germline V gene lookup returns CDR1 LNHDA and CDR2 SQIVND (reference sequence). The CDR3 is 15 residues long. The DNA of the CDR3 is TGTGCCAGTAGTCTTGGCGGGGGGCGAGAGAAGACCCAGTACTTC. Translating it yields CASSLGGGREKTQYF.

The chain uses TRBV2 and TRBJ2-3; 9 nucleotides agree with TRBD2. Per germline, CDR1 SNHLY and CDR2 FYNNEI. The CDR3 contains 15 residues. The J segment lost 6 bases and the V segment lost 1 base, leaving 5 bases of the junction unmatched. Written as DNA, the CDR3 is TGTGCCAGCAGTGAAGGGCTAGCGGGGAGGGATACGCAGTATTTT. Protein: CASSEGLAGRDTQYF.

The J gene is TRBJ2-1, the V gene TRBV29-1; 11 bases match TRBD1. CDR1 is SQVTM and CDR2 is ANQGSEA in the germline V gene. With 4 bases clipped from V and 8 bases from J, the junction kept 7 bases outside the gene matches. This CDR3 region has 14 residues. CDR3 bases: TGCAGCGTTGTCGCGGACAGGGGGCTTCATGAGCAGTTCTTC. This codes for CSVVADRGLHEQFF.

V usage is TRBV3-1 (or the pseudogene TRBV3-2) and J usage is TRBJ2-7; perhaps TRBD2 as D (5 bases). Germline V gene lookup returns CDR1 LGHDT and CDR2 YNNKEL (reference sequence). CDR3 length: 15 amino acids. The ends were cut back, 5 bases at V and 4 bases at J, with 18 bases in the middle. This CDR3 is CASSAPRSGRYEQYF. The CDR3 DNA reads TGTGCCAGCAGCGCCCCTAGGAGCGGCAGATACGAGCAGTACTTC.

The chain joins TRBV15 to TRBJ2-5, with D maybe TRBD1 (5 bases). CDR1 and CDR2 (germline): LNHNV, YYDKDF (reference sequence). This CDR3 has 13 amino acids. V was cut by 6 bases and J by 1 base, with 9 bases left in between. The CDR3 reads CATREQVQETQYF. Written as DNA, the CDR3 is TGTGCCACCAGAGAACAGGTCCAAGAGACCCAGTACTTC.

The chain recombines TRBV6-4 with TRBJ2-1; 12 bases are shared with TRBD2. Germline values: CDR1 MRHNA, CDR2 SNTAGT. This CDR3 is built from 16 residues. With V trimmed by 0 bases and J by 8 bases, 5 bases remained unmatched. In nucleotides, the CDR3 is TGTGCCAGCAGTGACTCGACTAGCGGGAGTAACGATGAGCAGTTCTTC. This codes for CASSDSTSGSNDEQFF.

CDR3 loop: CASSLAGANTEAFF. The CDR3 DNA sequence: TGCGCCAGCAGCTTGGCAGGGGCTAACACTGAAGCTTTCTTT. The J gene is TRBJ1-1, the V gene TRBV5-1; D may be TRBD1 (6 bases). V was cut by 0 bases and J by 2 bases, with 8 bases left in between. The germline CDR1 and CDR2 sequences are SGHRS and YFSETQ. This CDR3 region has 14 residues.